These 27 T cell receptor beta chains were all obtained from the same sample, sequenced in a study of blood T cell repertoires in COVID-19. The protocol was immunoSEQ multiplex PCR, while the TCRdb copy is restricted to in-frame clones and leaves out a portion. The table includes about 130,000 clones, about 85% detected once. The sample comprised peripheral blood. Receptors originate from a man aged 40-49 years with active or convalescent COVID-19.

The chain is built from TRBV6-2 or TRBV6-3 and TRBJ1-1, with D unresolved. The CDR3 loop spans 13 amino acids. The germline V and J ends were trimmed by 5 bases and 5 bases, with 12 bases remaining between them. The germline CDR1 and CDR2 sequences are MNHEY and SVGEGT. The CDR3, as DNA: TGTGCCAGCAGTCGGACGGCGGGGACTGAAGCTTTCTTT. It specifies CASSRTAGTEAFF.

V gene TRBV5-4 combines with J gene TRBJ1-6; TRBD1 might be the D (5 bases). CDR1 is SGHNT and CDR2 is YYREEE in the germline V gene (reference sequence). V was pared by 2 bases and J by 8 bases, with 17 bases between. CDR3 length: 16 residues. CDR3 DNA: TGTGCCAGCAGCTTAGGTGCAGGGAAGGTTGATTCACCCCTCCACTTT. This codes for CASSLGAGKVDSPLHF.

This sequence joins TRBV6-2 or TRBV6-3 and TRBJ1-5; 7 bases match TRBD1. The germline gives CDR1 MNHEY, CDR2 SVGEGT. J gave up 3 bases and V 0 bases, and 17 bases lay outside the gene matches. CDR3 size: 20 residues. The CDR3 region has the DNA TGTGCCAGCAGTTACTCGATCGCGAATCAAAGGGACAGATACAATCAGCCCCAGCATTTT. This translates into CASSYSIANQRDRYNQPQHF.

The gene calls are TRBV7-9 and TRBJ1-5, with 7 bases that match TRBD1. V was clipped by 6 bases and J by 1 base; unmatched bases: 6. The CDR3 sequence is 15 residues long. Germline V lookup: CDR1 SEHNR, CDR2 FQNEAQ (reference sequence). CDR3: CASSNDRVSNQPQHF. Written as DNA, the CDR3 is TGTGCCAGCAGTAATGACAGGGTGAGCAATCAGCCCCAGCATTTT. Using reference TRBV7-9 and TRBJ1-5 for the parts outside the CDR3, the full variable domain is DTGVSQNPRHKITKRGQNVTFRCDPISEHNRLYWYRQTLGQGPEFLTYFQNEAQLEKSRLLSDRFSAERPKGSFSTLEIQRTEQGDSAMYLCASSNDRVSNQPQHFGDGTRLSIL.

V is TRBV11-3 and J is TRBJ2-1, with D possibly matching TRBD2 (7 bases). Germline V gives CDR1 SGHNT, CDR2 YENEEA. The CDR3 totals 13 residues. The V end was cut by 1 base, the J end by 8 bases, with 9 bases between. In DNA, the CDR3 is TGTGCCAGCAGCTTAGTCGGGGGGCATGAGCAGTTCTTC. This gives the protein CASSLVGGHEQFF.

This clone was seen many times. The CDR3 loop reads CARRPSSYEQYF. CDR3 DNA: TGTGCCAGACGTCCTAGCTCCTACGAGCAGTACTTC. V usage is TRBV27 and J usage is TRBJ2-7; unclear D gene. Germline V gene sequence: CDR1 MNHEY, CDR2 SMNVEV (reference sequence). The ends were cut back, 9 bases at V and 0 bases at J, with 9 bases in the middle. This CDR3 is 12 amino acids long.

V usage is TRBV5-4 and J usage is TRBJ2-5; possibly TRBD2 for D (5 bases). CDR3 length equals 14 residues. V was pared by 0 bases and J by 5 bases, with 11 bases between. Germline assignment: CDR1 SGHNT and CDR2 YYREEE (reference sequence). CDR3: CASSLARARETQYF. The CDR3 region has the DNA TGTGCCAGCAGCTTGGCGAGGGCCAGGGAGACCCAGTACTTC.

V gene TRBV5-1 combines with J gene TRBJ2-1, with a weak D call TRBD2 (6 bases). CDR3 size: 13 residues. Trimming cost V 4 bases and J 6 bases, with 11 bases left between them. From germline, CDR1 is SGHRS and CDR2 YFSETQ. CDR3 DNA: TGCGCCAGCAGCCGAACTAGCCTCAATGAGCAGTTCTTC. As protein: CASSRTSLNEQFF. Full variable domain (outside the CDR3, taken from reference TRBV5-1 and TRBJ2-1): KAGVTQTPRYLIKTRGQQVTLSCSPISGHRSVSWYQQTPGQGLQFLFEYFSETQRNKGNFPGRFSGRQFSNSRSEMNVSTLELGDSALYLCASSRTSLNEQFFGPGTRLTVL.

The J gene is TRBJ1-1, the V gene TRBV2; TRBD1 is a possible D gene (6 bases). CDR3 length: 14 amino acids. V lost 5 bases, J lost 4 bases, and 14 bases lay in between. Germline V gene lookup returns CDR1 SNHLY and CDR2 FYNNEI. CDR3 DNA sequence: TGTGCCAGCAGTCCCTGGCAGGGGACCACTGAAGCTTTCTTT. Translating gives CASSPWQGTTEAFF.

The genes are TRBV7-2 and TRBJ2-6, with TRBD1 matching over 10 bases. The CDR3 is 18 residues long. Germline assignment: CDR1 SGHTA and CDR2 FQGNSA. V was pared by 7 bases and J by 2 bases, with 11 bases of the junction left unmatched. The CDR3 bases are TGTGCCAGCACCAGGGCGGGGGGACAGGGGACTGGGGCCAACGTCCTGACTTTC. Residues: CASTRAGGQGTGANVLTF.

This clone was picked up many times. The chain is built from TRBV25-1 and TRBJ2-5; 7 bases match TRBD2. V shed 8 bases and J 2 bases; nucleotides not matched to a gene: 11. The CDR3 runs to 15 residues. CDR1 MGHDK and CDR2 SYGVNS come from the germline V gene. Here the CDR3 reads CASPIFSAGQETQYF. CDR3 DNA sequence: TGTGCCAGCCCGATCTTTTCAGCGGGACAAGAGACCCAGTACTTC.

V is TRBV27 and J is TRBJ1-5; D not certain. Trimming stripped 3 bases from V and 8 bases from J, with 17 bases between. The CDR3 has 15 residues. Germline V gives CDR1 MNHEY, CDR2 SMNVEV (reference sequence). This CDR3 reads CASSFLGATVEPQHF. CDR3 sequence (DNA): TGTGCCAGCAGTTTCCTCGGAGCCACCGTGGAGCCCCAGCATTTT.

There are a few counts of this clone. DNA for the CDR3: TGTGCCAGCAGTGAAATGGCAGGGGGGACCGGGGAGCTGTTTTTT. Translation: CASSEMAGGTGELFF. The chain is built from TRBV6-1 and TRBJ2-2, with TRBD1 as a possible D gene (7 bases). This CDR3 is built from 15 residues. Per germline, CDR1 MNHNS and CDR2 SASEGT. V shed 2 bases and J shed 5 bases, with 12 bases lying between them.

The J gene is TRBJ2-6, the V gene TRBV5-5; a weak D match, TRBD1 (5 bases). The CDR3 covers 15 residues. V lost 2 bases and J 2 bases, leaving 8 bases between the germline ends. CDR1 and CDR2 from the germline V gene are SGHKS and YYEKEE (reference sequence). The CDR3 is CASSFQGTGANVLTF. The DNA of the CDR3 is TGTGCCAGCAGCTTCCAGGGTACTGGGGCCAACGTCCTGACTTTC.

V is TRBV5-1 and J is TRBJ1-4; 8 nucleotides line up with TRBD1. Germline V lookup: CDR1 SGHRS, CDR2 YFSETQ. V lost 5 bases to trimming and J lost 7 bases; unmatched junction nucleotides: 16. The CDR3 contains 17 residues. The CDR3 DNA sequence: TGCGCCAGCAGTCATAGGATCCAGGGGGCTATGAGTGAAAAACTGTTTTTT. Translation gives CASSHRIQGAMSEKLFF.

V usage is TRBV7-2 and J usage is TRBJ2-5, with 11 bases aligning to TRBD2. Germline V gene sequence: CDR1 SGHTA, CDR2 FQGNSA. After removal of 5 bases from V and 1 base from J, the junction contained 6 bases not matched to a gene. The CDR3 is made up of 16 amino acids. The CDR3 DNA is TGTGCCAGCAGCAGAGACGGGACTAGCGGCCAAGAGACCCAGTACTTC. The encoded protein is CASSRDGTSGQETQYF. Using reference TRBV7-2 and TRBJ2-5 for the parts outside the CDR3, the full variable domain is GAGVSQSPSNKVTEKGKDVELRCDPISGHTALYWYRQSLGQGLEFLIYFQGNSAPDKSGLPSDRFSAERTGGSVSTLTIQRTQQEDSAVYLCASSRDGTSGQETQYFGPGTRLLVL.

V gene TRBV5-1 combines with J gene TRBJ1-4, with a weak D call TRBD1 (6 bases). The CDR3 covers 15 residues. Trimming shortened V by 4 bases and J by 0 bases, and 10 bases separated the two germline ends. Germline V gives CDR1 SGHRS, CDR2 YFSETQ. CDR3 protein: CASSPGQPTNEKLFF. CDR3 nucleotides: TGCGCCAGCAGCCCCGGACAGCCAACTAATGAAAAACTGTTTTTT.

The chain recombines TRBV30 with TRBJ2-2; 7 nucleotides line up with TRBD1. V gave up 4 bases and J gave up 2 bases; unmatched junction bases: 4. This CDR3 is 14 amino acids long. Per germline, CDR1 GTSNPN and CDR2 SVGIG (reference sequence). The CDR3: CAWIRTGNTGELFF. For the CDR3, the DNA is TGTGCCTGGATCCGGACAGGAAACACCGGGGAGCTGTTTTTT.

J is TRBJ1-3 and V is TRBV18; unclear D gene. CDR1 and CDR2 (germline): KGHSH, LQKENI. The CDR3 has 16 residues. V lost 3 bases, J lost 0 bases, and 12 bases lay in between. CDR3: CASSPGTGGSGNTIYF. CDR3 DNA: TGTGCCAGCTCACCGGGCACGGGAGGCTCTGGAAACACCATATATTTT.

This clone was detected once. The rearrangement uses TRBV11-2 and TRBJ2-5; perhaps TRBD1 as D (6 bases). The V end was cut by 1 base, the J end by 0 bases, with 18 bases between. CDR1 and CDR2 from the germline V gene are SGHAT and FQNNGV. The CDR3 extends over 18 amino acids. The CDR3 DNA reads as TGTGCCAGCAGCTTAGGCGGGCTGATCCGGGACAACCAAGAGACCCAGTACTTC. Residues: CASSLGGLIRDNQETQYF.

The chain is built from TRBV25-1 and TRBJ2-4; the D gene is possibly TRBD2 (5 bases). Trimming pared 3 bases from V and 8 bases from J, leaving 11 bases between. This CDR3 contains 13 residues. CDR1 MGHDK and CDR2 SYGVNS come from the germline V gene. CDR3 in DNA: TGTGCCAGCAGTGATAACAGAGCGGACATTCAGTACTTC. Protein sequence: CASSDNRADIQYF.

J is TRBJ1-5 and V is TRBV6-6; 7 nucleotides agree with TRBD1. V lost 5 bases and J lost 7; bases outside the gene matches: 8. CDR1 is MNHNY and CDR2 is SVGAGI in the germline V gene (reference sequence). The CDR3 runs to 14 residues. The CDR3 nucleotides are TGTGCCAGCAGTGCCCCTCCAGGGGGGCAGCCCCAGCATTTT. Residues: CASSAPPGGQPQHF.

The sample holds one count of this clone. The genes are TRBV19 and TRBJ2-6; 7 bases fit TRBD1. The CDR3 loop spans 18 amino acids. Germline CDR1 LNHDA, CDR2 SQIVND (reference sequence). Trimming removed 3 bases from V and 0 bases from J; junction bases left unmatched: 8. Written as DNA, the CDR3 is TGTGCCAGTAGTATCCTTAGACAGGGAGACTCTGGGGCCAACGTCCTGACTTTC. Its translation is CASSILRQGDSGANVLTF.

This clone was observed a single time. The CDR3 bases are TGTGCCAGCTCACCGCCCACGACAGTAGATACGCAGTATTTT. Residues: CASSPPTTVDTQYF. The chain joins TRBV18 to TRBJ2-3, with a tentative D call TRBD1 (5 bases). The CDR3 extends over 14 amino acids. With 3 bases removed from V and 5 bases from J, the gap between germline ends came to 12 bases. Per the germline V gene, CDR1 is KGHSH and CDR2 is LQKENI.

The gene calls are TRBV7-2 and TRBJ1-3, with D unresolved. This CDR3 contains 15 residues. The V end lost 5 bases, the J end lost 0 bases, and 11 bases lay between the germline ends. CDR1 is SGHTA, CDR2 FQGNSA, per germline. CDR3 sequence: CASSADWSSGNTIYF. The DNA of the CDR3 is TGTGCCAGCAGCGCGGACTGGAGCTCTGGAAACACCATATATTTT.

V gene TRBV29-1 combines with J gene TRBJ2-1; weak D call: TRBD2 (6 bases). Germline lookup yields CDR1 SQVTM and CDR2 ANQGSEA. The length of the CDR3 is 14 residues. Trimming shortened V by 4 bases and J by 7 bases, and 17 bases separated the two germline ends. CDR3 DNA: TGCAGCGTTGTTGTTTGGGACTCAATGAATGAGCAGTTCTTC. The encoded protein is CSVVVWDSMNEQFF.

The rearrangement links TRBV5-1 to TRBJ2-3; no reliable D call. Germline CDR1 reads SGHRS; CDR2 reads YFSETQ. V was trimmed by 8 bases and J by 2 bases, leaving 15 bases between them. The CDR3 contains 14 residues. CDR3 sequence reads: CASREAQPTDTQYF. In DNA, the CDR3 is TGCGCCAGTAGAGAGGCCCAGCCCACAGATACGCAGTATTTT.